Presented here are 27 T cell receptor beta chains from one specimen sequenced in a study of shared clonotypes between healthy human individuals. Repertoires were generated with immunoSEQ multiplex PCR, while TCRdb's copy carries only in-frame clones and drops some. Among some 2,000,000 clones, roughly 95% were seen once, and the ten largest hold more than 0.1%. Specimen: naive CD4+ T cells sorted from blood. Subset: CD45RA+ positively selected. The receptors here all came from a man younger than 35 in good health.

This sequence joins TRBV5-1 and TRBJ1-4; 11 bases agree with TRBD1. The V gene end was trimmed by 2 bases and the J gene end by 4 bases; junction bases not matched to a gene: 7. This CDR3 has 17 residues. The V gene's germline CDR1 is SGHRS and CDR2 YFSETQ. The CDR3 bases are TGCGCCAGCAGCTTCCGGGACAGGGGGAACGGTAATGAAAAACTGTTTTTT. Amino acid sequence: CASSFRDRGNGNEKLFF. The full variable domain, with the rest looked up from reference TRBV5-1 and TRBJ1-4, is KAGVTQTPRYLIKTRGQQVTLSCSPISGHRSVSWYQQTPGQGLQFLFEYFSETQRNKGNFPGRFSGRQFSNSRSEMNVSTLELGDSALYLCASSFRDRGNGNEKLFFGSGTQLSVL.

Points on this clone: Other DNA sequences from this sample encode an identical CDR3 as well. This chain joins TRBV4-3 and TRBJ2-5; D remains unclear. Germline values: CDR1 LGHNA, CDR2 YSLEER. The V end was cut by 3 bases, the J end by 5 bases, with 10 bases between. The CDR3 extends over 13 amino acids. CDR3 loop: CASSQDFEETQYF. The CDR3 bases are TGCGCCAGCAGCCAGGATTTCGAGGAGACCCAGTACTTC.

For the CDR3, the DNA is TGTGCCAGCAGGGGGCACTCCCAGGAAAAACTGTTTTTT. Translated: CASRGHSQEKLFF. This rearrangement joins TRBV19 to TRBJ1-4; 8 positions match TRBD1. CDR3 size: 13 residues. The ends lost 9 bases at V and 8 bases at J; junction bases unmatched: 8. The V gene's germline CDR1 is LNHDA and CDR2 SQIVND (reference sequence).

V gene TRBV18 combines with J gene TRBJ2-1, with TRBD2 identical over 9 bases. CDR3 length: 19 residues. Germline values: CDR1 KGHSH, CDR2 LQKENI. V shed 1 base and J 0 bases; nucleotides not matched to a gene: 10. This CDR3 is CASSPLGVAGVRSYNEQFF. CDR3 coding DNA: TGTGCCAGCTCACCACTCGGGGTAGCGGGAGTCCGCTCCTACAATGAGCAGTTCTTC. Full variable domain (outside the CDR3, taken from reference TRBV18 and TRBJ2-1): NAGVMQNPRHLVRRRGQEARLRCSPMKGHSHVYWYRQLPEEGLKFMVYLQKENIIDESGMPKERFSAEFPKEGPSILRIQQVVRGDSAAYFCASSPLGVAGVRSYNEQFFGPGTRLTVL.

The chain recombines TRBV7-8 with TRBJ2-7, with D perhaps TRBD1 or TRBD2 (5 bases each). Germline V lookup: CDR1 SGHVS, CDR2 FQNEAQ. Trimming took 3 bases from V and 5 from J, leaving 17 bases between them. The CDR3 extends over 15 amino acids. This CDR3 is CASSFSPGLINEQYF. As DNA, the CDR3 is TGTGCCAGCAGCTTTTCTCCGGGGCTTATCAACGAGCAGTACTTC. Looking up the rest from reference TRBV7-8 and TRBJ2-7 gives the full variable domain: GAGVSQSPRYKVAKRGQDVALRCDPISGHVSLFWYQQALGQGPEFLTYFQNEAQLDKSGLPSDRFFAERPEGSVSTLKIQRTQQEDSAVYLCASSFSPGLINEQYFGPGTRLTVT.

The rearrangement uses TRBV6-4 and TRBJ2-1, with TRBD2 as a possible D gene (6 bases). The V gene's germline CDR1 is MRHNA and CDR2 SNTAGT. The V gene lost 4 bases and the J gene lost 5 bases, with 12 bases spanning the gap. The CDR3 consists of 14 residues. The CDR3 DNA reads TGTGCCAGCAGTGCCGGGGCGGGAAACAATGAGCAGTTCTTC. It is translated as CASSAGAGNNEQFF.

V and J are TRBV5-6 and TRBJ2-1, with D hard to call. The CDR3 spans 15 residues. V was shortened by 4 bases and J by 0 bases, with 11 bases between the two germline ends. Germline V lookup: CDR1 SGHDT, CDR2 YYEEEE. The CDR3 here is CASSLTPSSYNEQFF. CDR3 nucleotides: TGTGCCAGCAGCCTGACTCCCAGCTCCTACAATGAGCAGTTCTTC.

This chain uses TRBV6-6 with TRBJ2-7, with 10 positions matching TRBD1. This CDR3 has 15 amino acids. The V gene's germline CDR1 is MNHNY and CDR2 SVGAGI (reference sequence). V dropped 5 bases and J dropped 0; count of bases not matched to a gene: 4. CDR3 coding DNA: TGTGCCAGCAGTGTCCGGGACAGGGGCTCCTACGAGCAGTACTTC. Its translation is CASSVRDRGSYEQYF.

The chain combines TRBV7-9 with TRBJ1-1; possibly TRBD1 for D (5 bases). This CDR3 has 13 residues. V lost 3 bases to trimming and J lost 5 bases, with 10 bases between them. Germline CDR1 is SEHNR and CDR2 is FQNEAQ (reference sequence). CDR3: CASSFSGQTEAFF. The CDR3 region has the DNA TGTGCCAGCAGCTTTTCGGGGCAGACTGAAGCTTTCTTT. The full variable domain, rest sourced from reference TRBV7-9 and TRBJ1-1, is DTGVSQNPRHKITKRGQNVTFRCDPISEHNRLYWYRQTLGQGPEFLTYFQNEAQLEKSRLLSDRFSAERPKGSFSTLEIQRTEQGDSAMYLCASSFSGQTEAFFGQGTRLTVV.

The chain links TRBV5-1 to TRBJ2-2, with 13 positions matching TRBD2. Germline V lookup: CDR1 SGHRS, CDR2 YFSETQ. The CDR3 sequence is 16 residues long. The trim removed 4 bases at V and 5 bases at J, leaving 5 bases unmatched. This CDR3 reads CASSGGLAGNTGELFF. Here the CDR3 DNA reads TGCGCCAGCAGCGGGGGACTAGCGGGAAATACCGGGGAGCTGTTTTTT.

CDR3 amino acids: CASSQATGSQETQYF. The CDR3 nucleotides read TGCGCCAGCAGCCAAGCCACAGGATCTCAAGAGACCCAGTACTTC. The rearrangement joins TRBV4-3 to TRBJ2-5; weak D call: TRBD1 (5 bases). Trimming took 1 base from V and 2 from J, leaving 11 bases between them. The CDR3 runs 15 residues. Germline CDR1 is LGHNA and CDR2 is YSLEER.

The J gene is TRBJ1-5, the V gene TRBV18; possible D gene TRBD1, 5 bases. Germline CDR1 is KGHSH and CDR2 is LQKENI. The germline V and J ends were trimmed by 3 bases and 7 bases, with 13 bases remaining between them. This CDR3 is 14 amino acids long. In nucleotides, the CDR3 is TGTGCCAGCTCACCCCCGCCAGGGCGACAGCCCCAGCATTTT. Amino acid sequence: CASSPPPGRQPQHF.

The chain uses TRBV4-3 and TRBJ1-2; TRBD1 matches at 11 bases. The CDR3 loop spans 17 amino acids. Germline CDR1 and CDR2: LGHNA and YSLEER. V shed 5 bases and J 4 bases; nucleotides not matched to a gene: 12. The CDR3 is CASSGDRGVSFGYGYTF. CDR3 sequence (DNA): TGCGCCAGCAGCGGGGACAGGGGGGTCTCTTTCGGCTATGGCTACACCTTC.

This chain connects TRBV10-3 to TRBJ1-2, with D uncertain. Per germline, CDR1 ENHRY and CDR2 SYGVKD. The CDR3 extends over 12 amino acids. V was shortened by 3 bases and J by 8 bases, with 10 bases between the two germline ends. CDR3 sequence: CAISEENNGYTF. CDR3 coding DNA: TGTGCCATCAGTGAAGAGAACAACGGCTACACCTTC.

The chain carries TRBV21-1 and TRBJ1-6; TRBD1, the D gene given by the table, was not confirmed from the DNA. TRBV21-1 is labeled a pseudogene. The CDR3 runs 18 residues. In DNA form, the CDR3 reads TGTGCCAGCAGCACACGTCAGGGCCGAGCCGGAGATAATTCACCCCTCCACTTT. The encoded protein is CASSTRQGRAGDNSPLHF.

This chain joins TRBV19 and TRBJ1-1, with 9 bases matching TRBD1. CDR3 size: 16 residues. Trimming removed 3 bases from V and 3 bases from J; junction bases left unmatched: 8. Germline CDR1 is LNHDA and CDR2 is SQIVND (reference sequence). The CDR3 DNA reads TGTGCCAGTAGTATGAAGGGACAGGGAGTGGACACTGAAGCTTTCTTT. This gives the protein CASSMKGQGVDTEAFF.

The J gene is TRBJ2-2, the V gene TRBV7-3, with a weak D call TRBD2 (6 bases). The CDR3 extends over 15 amino acids. Germline V gene sequence: CDR1 SGHTA, CDR2 FQGTGA. Trimming took 5 bases from V and 7 from J, leaving 17 bases between them. Here the CDR3 DNA reads TGTGCCAGCAGCCAGGGACTTTCCGTGGGCGGGGAGCTGTTTTTT. Protein sequence: CASSQGLSVGGELFF.

The chain carries TRBV28 and TRBJ2-7; 10 bases fit TRBD2. CDR3 length: 15 amino acids. Germline CDR1 and CDR2: MDHEN and SYDVKM. The trim removed 4 bases at V and 1 base at J, leaving 4 bases unmatched. The CDR3 DNA is TGTGCCAGCAGTTCCCCTAGCGGGGGATCCTACGAGCAGTACTTC. Its protein product is CASSSPSGGSYEQYF.

The chain uses TRBV5-4 and TRBJ2-3; D tentatively fits TRBD1 or TRBD2 (5 bases each). Trimming left V 7 bases short and J 6 bases short, with 18 bases between. Germline V CDR1 and CDR2: SGHNT, YYREEE (reference sequence). This CDR3 is 14 amino acids long. In DNA, the CDR3 is TGTGCCAGCCGCGGACGGGGCCCACACGATACGCAGTATTTT. This sequence encodes CASRGRGPHDTQYF.

The CDR3 sequence: CASSLQADTQYF. The CDR3 DNA reads TGTGCCAGCTCACTACAGGCGGATACGCAGTATTTT. The V call is TRBV18, the J call TRBJ2-3; D perhaps matches TRBD1 (5 bases). V shed 4 bases and J shed 6 bases, with 8 bases lying between them. The CDR3 is made up of 12 amino acids. The germline V gene has CDR1 KGHSH and CDR2 LQKENI.

The rearrangement joins TRBV4-1 to TRBJ2-7, with a possible D match to TRBD2 (6 bases). V was shortened by 0 bases and J by 2 bases, with 17 bases between the two germline ends. The germline gives CDR1 MGHRA, CDR2 YSYEKL. The CDR3 sequence is 17 residues long. This CDR3 reads CASSQDRGGKATYEQYF. The CDR3 DNA is TGCGCCAGCAGCCAAGATCGTGGGGGGAAAGCGACCTACGAGCAGTACTTC.

CDR3 DNA: TGTGCCAGCAGTTTCTCTGGGACTAGCGGGAGTCGCGAGCAGTACTTC. Encoded protein: CASSFSGTSGSREQYF. This sequence joins TRBV27 and TRBJ2-7; 14 bases are a match to TRBD2. Germline lookup yields CDR1 MNHEY and CDR2 SMNVEV (reference sequence). Unmatched junction bases numbered 7, after V lost 3 bases and J lost 6 bases. The CDR3 extends over 16 amino acids.

The chain has TRBV7-9 and TRBJ2-3, with 8 bases matching TRBD2. The V gene end was trimmed by 8 bases and the J gene end by 4 bases; junction bases not matched to a gene: 5. Germline CDR1 reads SEHNR; CDR2 reads FQNEAQ (reference sequence). The CDR3 runs 13 residues. CDR3 amino acids: CASQREFPDTQYF. In DNA form, the CDR3 reads TGTGCCAGCCAGCGGGAGTTCCCAGATACGCAGTATTTT. Full variable domain (missing parts from reference TRBV7-9 and TRBJ2-3): DTGVSQNPRHKITKRGQNVTFRCDPISEHNRLYWYRQTLGQGPEFLTYFQNEAQLEKSRLLSDRFSAERPKGSFSTLEIQRTEQGDSAMYLCASQREFPDTQYFGPGTRLTVL.

V gene TRBV9 combines with J gene TRBJ1-2; 8 bases agree with TRBD1. Germline V gives CDR1 SGDLS, CDR2 YYNGEE. J gave up 7 bases and V 4 bases, and 12 bases lay outside the gene matches. The CDR3 covers 15 residues. CDR3 protein: CASSSRTGPSGGYTF. The DNA of the CDR3 is TGTGCCAGCAGCTCTCGGACAGGGCCAAGCGGTGGCTACACCTTC.

The rearrangement links TRBV7-8 to TRBJ1-4; tentatively, D is TRBD1 (5 bases). CDR1 is SGHVS and CDR2 is FQNEAQ in the germline V gene. This CDR3 contains 15 residues. Between the trimmed V and J ends, which lost 4 bases and 7 bases, there was a span of 16 bases. CDR3 loop: CASSSDSSRFEKLFF. In DNA, the CDR3 is TGTGCCAGCAGCTCAGACAGTTCCCGGTTTGAAAAACTGTTTTTT.

As DNA, the CDR3 is TGCGCCAGCAGCTTCGGACAGGAAACTTCACCCCTCCACTTT. The encoded protein is CASSFGQETSPLHF. V usage is TRBV5-1 and J usage is TRBJ1-6; 7 bases are shared with TRBD1. This CDR3 has 14 amino acids. Germline CDR1 SGHRS, CDR2 YFSETQ. V dropped 2 bases and J dropped 9; count of bases not matched to a gene: 5.

The chain combines TRBV4-2 with TRBJ1-1, with no clear D. CDR1 and CDR2 from the germline V gene are LGHNA and YNFKEQ. Deletions cut 2 bases from V and 4 bases from J, with 17 bases between. CDR3 size: 16 residues. CDR3: CASSQRAISWGTEAFF. CDR3 nucleotide sequence: TGTGCCAGCAGCCAACGGGCCATCTCCTGGGGCACTGAAGCTTTCTTT.